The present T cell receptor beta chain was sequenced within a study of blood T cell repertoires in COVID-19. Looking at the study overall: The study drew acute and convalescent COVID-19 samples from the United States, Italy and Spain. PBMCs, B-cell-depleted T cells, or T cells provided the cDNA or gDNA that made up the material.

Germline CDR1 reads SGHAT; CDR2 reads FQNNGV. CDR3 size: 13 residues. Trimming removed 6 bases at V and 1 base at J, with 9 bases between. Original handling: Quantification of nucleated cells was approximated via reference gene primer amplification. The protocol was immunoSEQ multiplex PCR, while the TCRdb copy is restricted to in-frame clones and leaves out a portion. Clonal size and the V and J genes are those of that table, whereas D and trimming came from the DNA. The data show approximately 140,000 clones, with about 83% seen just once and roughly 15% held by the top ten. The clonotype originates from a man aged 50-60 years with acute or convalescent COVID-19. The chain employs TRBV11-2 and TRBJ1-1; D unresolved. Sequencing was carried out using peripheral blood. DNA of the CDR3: TGTGCCAGCAGTGTTAGCAGGAACACTGAAGCTTTCTTT. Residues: CASSVSRNTEAFF. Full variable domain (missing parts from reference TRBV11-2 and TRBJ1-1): EAGVAQSPRYKIIEKRQSVAFWCNPISGHATLYWYQQILGQGPKLLIQFQNNGVVDDSQLPKDRFSAERLKGVDSTLKIQPAKLEDSAVYLCASSVSRNTEAFFGQGTRLTVV.